The TCR beta chain under discussion was sequenced for a study of OX40 agonist ivuxolimab in advanced cancers. Assay used: immunoSEQ multiplex PCR; TCRdb lists only in-frame clones, some missing. The profile shows around 33,000 clones, about 80% of them singletons. In its sample, this clone was seen once. The germline CDR1 and CDR2 sequences are SGHAT and FQDESV (reference sequence). The CDR3 runs 17 residues. V gave up 4 bases and J gave up 6 bases, with 24 bases separating them. The rearrangement links TRBV11-1 to TRBJ1-1; no firm D call. This sequence was found in an adult with an advanced solid tumor such as melanoma, head and neck, liver or kidney cancer. The sequencing used CD4+ or CD8+ T cells sorted from blood, collected in a trial of the OX40 agonist ivuxolimab. The CDR3 region is CASSSLERGFRRAEAFF. For the CDR3, the DNA is TGTGCCAGCAGCTCCCTTGAGAGAGGATTTCGTAGAGCTGAAGCTTTCTTT.